The present TCR beta chain was sequenced within a study of blood T cell repertoires in COVID-19. Study-wide context: Specimens from acute and convalescent COVID-19 originated in the United States, Italy and Spain. Nucleic acid was either cDNA or gDNA, and it came from T cells, B-cell-depleted T cells, or PBMCs.

Per the original methods: Reference gene primers were amplified, and this amplification served to estimate nucleated cell counts. Repertoires were generated with immunoSEQ multiplex PCR, while TCRdb's copy carries only in-frame clones and drops some. That table furnishes V, J and clone size, whereas the DNA furnished D and trimming. The sample includes 470,000 or so clones, more than 85% of them seen just once. This TCR was recovered from a woman in her 30s with acute or convalescent COVID-19. The sample comprised peripheral blood.

CDR3 in DNA: TGCGCCAGCAGGGCCGGGACAGGGGAAGCCGGGGAGCTGTTTTTT. It yields the protein CASRAGTGEAGELFF. This rearrangement joins TRBV5-1 to TRBJ2-2, with 10 nucleotides matching TRBD1. The CDR3 has 15 amino acids. With V trimmed by 5 bases and J by 6 bases, 7 bases remained unmatched. Germline V CDR1 and CDR2: SGHRS, YFSETQ.